The entry that follows covers one TCR beta chain sequence. Its antigen is currently unknown. The data belong to a study of T cells after posttransplantation cyclophosphamide. Study conclusions and caveats: Donor-recipient repertoire similarity was low at 1-2 months, rising over year one. Tissue-infiltrating T cells from skin or gut overlapped little with blood T cells.

Cyclophosphamide on days +3 and +4 followed busulfan-fludarabine conditioning and a marrow graft. TCRdb keeps only in-frame clones here, not all; method: immunoSEQ multiplex PCR. Of about 18,000 clones detected, 77% appear once; the ten largest clones hold around 30%. This CDR3 comprises 14 residues. The V end was cut by 7 bases, the J end by 3 bases, with 17 bases between. CDR1 and CDR2 (germline): SGHDT, YYEEEE. Sequenced here: CD8+ T cells sorted from PBMCs, sampled just over 1,900 days after a stem cell transplant with posttransplant cyclophosphamide. This chain uses TRBV5-6 with TRBJ2-7; a weak D match, TRBD2 (6 bases). This receptor was obtained from a female patient aged 35 to 55 who received an allogeneic stem cell transplant from a related donor, was CMV-positive, and had no GVHD. Some T cells may originate from the graft donor. CDR3 sequence (DNA): TGTGCCAGCTCAGTGGGGAGGAGCTACTACGAGCAGTACTTC. Its translation: CASSVGRSYYEQYF.